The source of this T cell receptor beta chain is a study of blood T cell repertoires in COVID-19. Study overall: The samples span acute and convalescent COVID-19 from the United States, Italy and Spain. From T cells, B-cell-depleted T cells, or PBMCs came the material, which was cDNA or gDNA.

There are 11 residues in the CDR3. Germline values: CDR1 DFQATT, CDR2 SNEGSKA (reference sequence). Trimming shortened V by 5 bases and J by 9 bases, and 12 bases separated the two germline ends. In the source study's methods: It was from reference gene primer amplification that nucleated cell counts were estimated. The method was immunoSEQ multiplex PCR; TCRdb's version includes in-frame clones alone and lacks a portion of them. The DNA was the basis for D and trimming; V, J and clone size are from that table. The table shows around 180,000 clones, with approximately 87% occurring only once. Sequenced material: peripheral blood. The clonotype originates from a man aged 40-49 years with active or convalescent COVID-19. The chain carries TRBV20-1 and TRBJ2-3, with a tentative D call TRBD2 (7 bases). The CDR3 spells CSAQRGGTQYF. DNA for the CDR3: TGCAGTGCTCAAAGGGGGGGGACGCAGTATTTT.